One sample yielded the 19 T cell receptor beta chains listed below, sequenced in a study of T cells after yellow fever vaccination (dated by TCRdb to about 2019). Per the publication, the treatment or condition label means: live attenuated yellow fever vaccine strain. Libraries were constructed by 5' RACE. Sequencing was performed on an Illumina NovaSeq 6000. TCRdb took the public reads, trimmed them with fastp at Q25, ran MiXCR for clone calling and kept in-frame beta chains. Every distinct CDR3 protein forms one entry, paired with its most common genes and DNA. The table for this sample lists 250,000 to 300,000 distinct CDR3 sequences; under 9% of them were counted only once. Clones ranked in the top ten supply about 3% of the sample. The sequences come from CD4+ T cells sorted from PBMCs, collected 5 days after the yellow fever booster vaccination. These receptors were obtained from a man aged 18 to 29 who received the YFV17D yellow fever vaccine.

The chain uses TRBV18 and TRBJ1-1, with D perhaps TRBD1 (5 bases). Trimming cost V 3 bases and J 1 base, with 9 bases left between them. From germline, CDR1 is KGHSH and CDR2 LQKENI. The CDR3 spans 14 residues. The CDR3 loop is CASSPVGQNTEAFF. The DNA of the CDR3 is TGTGCCAGCTCACCTGTGGGGCAGAACACTGAAGCTTTCTTT. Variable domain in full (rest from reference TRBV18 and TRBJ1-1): NAGVMQNPRHLVRRRGQEARLRCSPMKGHSHVYWYRQLPEEGLKFMVYLQKENIIDESGMPKERFSAEFPKEGPSILRIQQVVRGDSAAYFCASSPVGQNTEAFFGQGTRLTVV.

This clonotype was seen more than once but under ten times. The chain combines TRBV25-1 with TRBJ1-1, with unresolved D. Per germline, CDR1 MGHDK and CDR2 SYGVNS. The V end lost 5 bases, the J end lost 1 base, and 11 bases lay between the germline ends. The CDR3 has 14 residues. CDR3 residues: CASSPHWGNTEAFF. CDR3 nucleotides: TGTGCCAGCAGTCCCCACTGGGGGAACACTGAAGCTTTCTTT.

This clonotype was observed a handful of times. The CDR3 region has the DNA TGTGCCACCAGTGATTCCGCTGGGAGCTCCTACAATGAGCAGTTCTTC. This sequence encodes CATSDSAGSSYNEQFF. This rearrangement joins TRBV24-1 to TRBJ2-1; TRBD2 might be the D (5 bases). Germline loops: CDR1 KGHDR, CDR2 SFDVKD. CDR3 length: 16 residues. The V gene lost 2 bases and the J gene lost 0 bases, with 10 bases spanning the gap.

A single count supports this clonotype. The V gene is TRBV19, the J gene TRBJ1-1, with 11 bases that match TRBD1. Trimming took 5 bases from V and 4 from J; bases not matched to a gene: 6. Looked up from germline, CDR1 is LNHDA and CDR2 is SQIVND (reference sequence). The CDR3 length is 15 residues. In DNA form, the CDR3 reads TGTGCCAGTAGTGGGACAGGGGGTAGGAGCACTGAAGCTTTCTTT. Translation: CASSGTGGRSTEAFF.

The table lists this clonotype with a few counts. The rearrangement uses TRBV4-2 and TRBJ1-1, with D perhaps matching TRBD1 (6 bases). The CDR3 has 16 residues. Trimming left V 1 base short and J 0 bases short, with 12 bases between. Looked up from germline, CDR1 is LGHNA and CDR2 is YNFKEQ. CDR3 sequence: CASSQGAGTMNTEAFF. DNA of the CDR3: TGTGCCAGCAGCCAAGGGGCAGGGACAATGAACACTGAAGCTTTCTTT.

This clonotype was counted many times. The CDR3, as DNA: TGTGCCAGCAGCTCAGGGTCCGAGGGGGGCACCGGGGAGCTGTTTTTT. This sequence encodes CASSSGSEGGTGELFF. The chain couples TRBV9 to TRBJ2-2, with D perhaps assigned TRBD1 or TRBD2 (6 bases each). The CDR3 has 16 amino acids. Per the germline V gene, CDR1 is SGDLS and CDR2 is YYNGEE. The germline V and J ends were trimmed by 4 bases and 4 bases, with 17 bases remaining between them.

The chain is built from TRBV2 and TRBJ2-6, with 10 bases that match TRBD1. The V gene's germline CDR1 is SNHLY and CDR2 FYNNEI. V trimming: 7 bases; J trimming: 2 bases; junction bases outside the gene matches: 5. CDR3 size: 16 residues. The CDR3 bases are TGTGCCAGCACGGACAGGGGGTTTGCTGGGGCCAACGTCCTGACTTTC. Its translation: CASTDRGFAGANVLTF.

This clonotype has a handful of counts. The CDR3 reads CASSQSIGELFF. The DNA of the CDR3 is TGTGCCAGCAGCCAATCAATCGGGGAGCTGTTTTTT. The J gene is TRBJ2-2, the V gene TRBV3-1; no reliable D call. From germline, CDR1 is LGHDT and CDR2 YNNKEL (reference sequence). V was pared by 2 bases and J by 7 bases, with 5 bases between. The CDR3 contains 12 residues.

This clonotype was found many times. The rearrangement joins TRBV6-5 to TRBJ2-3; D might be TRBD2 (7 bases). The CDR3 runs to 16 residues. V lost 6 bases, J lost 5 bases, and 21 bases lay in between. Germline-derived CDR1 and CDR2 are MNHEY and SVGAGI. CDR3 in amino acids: CASRTVAGADLDTQYF. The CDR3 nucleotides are TGTGCCAGCAGGACAGTCGCGGGGGCCGATTTAGATACGCAGTATTTT.

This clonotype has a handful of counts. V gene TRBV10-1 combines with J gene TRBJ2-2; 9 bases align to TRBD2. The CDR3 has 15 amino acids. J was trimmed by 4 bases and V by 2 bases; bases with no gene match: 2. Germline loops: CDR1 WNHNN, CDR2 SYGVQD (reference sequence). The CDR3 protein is CASSEERGVTGELFF. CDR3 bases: TGCGCCAGCAGTGAGGAGCGGGGGGTCACCGGGGAGCTGTTTTTT.

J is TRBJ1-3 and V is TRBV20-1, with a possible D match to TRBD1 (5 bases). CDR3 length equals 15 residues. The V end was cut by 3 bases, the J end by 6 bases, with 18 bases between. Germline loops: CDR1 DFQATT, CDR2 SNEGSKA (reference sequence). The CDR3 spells CSARGTSGRANTIYF. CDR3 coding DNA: TGCAGTGCTAGGGGGACCTCAGGAAGGGCAAACACCATATATTTT.

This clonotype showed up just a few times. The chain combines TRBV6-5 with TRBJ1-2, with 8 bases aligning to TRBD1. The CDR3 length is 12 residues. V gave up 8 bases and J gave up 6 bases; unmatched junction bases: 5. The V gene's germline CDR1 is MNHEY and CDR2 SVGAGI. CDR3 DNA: TGTGCCAGCTGGACAGGGTTGAATGGCTACACCTTC. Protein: CASWTGLNGYTF.

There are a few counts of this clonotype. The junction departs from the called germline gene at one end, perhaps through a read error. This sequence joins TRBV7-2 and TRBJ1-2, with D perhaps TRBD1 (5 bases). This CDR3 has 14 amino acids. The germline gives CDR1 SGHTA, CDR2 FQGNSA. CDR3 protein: CASSVATATYGYTF. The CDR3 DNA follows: TGTGCCAGCAGCGTAGCGACAGCAACCTATGGCTACACCTTC.

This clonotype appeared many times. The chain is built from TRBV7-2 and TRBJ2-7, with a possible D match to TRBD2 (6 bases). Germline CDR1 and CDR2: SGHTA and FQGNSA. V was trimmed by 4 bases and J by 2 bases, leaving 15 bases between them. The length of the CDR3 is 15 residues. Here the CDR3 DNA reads TGTGCCAGCAGCTCCCAGGCGGGACGGGCCTACGAGCAGTACGTC. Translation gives CASSSQAGRAYEQYV.

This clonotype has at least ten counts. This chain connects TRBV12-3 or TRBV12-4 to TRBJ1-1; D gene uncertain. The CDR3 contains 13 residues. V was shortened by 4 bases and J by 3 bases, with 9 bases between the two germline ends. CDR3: CASSSLGDTEAFF. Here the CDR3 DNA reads TGTGCCAGCAGTTCCCTCGGTGACACTGAAGCTTTCTTT.

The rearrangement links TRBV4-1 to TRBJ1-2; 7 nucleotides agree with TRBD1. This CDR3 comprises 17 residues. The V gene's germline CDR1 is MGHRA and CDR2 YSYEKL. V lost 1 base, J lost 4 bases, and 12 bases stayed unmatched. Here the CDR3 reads CASSQGGGLASGYGYTF. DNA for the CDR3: TGCGCCAGCAGCCAAGGAGGGGGCTTGGCGTCGGGCTATGGCTACACCTTC.

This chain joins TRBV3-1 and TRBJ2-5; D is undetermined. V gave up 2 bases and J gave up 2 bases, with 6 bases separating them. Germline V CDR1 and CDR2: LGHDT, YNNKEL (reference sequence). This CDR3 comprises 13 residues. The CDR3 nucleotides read TGTGCCAGCAGCCAAACCTTACAAGAGACCCAGTACTTC. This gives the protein CASSQTLQETQYF.

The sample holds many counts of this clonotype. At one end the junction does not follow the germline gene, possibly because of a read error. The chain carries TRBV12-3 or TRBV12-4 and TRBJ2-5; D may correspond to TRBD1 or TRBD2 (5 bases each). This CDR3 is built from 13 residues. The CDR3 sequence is CASSLRGAETQYF. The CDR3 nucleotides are TGCGCCAGCAGCCTTCGGGGCGCAGAGACCCAGTACTTC.

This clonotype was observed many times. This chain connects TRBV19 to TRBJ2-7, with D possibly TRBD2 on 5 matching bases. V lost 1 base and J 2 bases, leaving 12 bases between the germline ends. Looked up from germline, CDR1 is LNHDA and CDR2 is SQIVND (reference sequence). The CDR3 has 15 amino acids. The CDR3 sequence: CASSIVSGSTYEQYF. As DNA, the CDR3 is TGTGCCAGTAGTATAGTTTCGGGATCCACCTACGAGCAGTACTTC.